Below are 26 T cell receptor beta chains sequenced from a single sample in a study of shared clonotypes between healthy human individuals. Only CD45RO-negative cells positively selected for CCR7 counted as naive CD8 cells, so terminally differentiated effector memory CD45RA+ cells were excluded. TCRdb keeps only in-frame clones here, not all; method: immunoSEQ multiplex PCR. The sample has 800,000 to 950,000 clones, just over 95% seen once. The specimen was naive CD8+ T cells sorted from blood. The receptors come from a man younger than 45 in good health.

The table lists this clone with a count of one. In DNA, the CDR3 is TGTGCCAGCAGCAATACATCATCCTCACCCTTGGGAGAGCAGTACTTC. Encoded protein: CASSNTSSSPLGEQYF. This chain connects TRBV13 to TRBJ2-7; D remains ambiguous. Germline V gene lookup returns CDR1 PRHDT and CDR2 FYEKMQ (reference sequence). V gave up 5 bases and J gave up 7 bases, with 24 bases separating them. The CDR3 spans 16 residues.

The chain uses TRBV18 and TRBJ2-1; the match to TRBD2 covers 11 bases. The CDR3 contains 16 residues. Germline loops: CDR1 KGHSH, CDR2 LQKENI. The V and J ends lost 3 bases and 7 bases, in that order; junction bases with no gene match: 8. The CDR3 coding sequence is TGTGCCAGCTCACCCTCGACTAGCGGGATGAGAAATGAGCAGTTCTTC. Residues: CASSPSTSGMRNEQFF.

V and J are TRBV5-1 and TRBJ2-3, with 10 bases that match TRBD2. This CDR3 has 18 amino acids. Trimming removed 1 base from V and 4 bases from J; junction bases left unmatched: 12. Germline V gene sequence: CDR1 SGHRS, CDR2 YFSETQ. CDR3 DNA: TGCGCCAGCAGCTTGTCCCAAAGCGGGAGGGCCGTGCCAGATACGCAGTATTTT. Its protein is CASSLSQSGRAVPDTQYF.

The chain combines TRBV2 with TRBJ2-3, with 7 nucleotides matching TRBD2. V dropped 2 bases and J dropped 2; count of bases not matched to a gene: 7. Germline V CDR1 and CDR2: SNHLY, FYNNEI. This CDR3 has 16 residues. CDR3 nucleotides: TGTGCCAGCAGTGAAATCCTAGCGGAGCTCACAGATACGCAGTATTTT. It specifies CASSEILAELTDTQYF. Full variable domain (rest looked up from reference TRBV2 and TRBJ2-3): EPEVTQTPSHQVTQMGQEVILRCVPISNHLYFYWYRQILGQKVEFLVSFYNNEISEKSEIFDDQFSVERPDGSNFTLKIRSTKLEDSAMYFCASSEILAELTDTQYFGPGTRLTVL.

This chain joins TRBV9 and TRBJ2-7; 10 nucleotides match TRBD2. Per germline, CDR1 SGDLS and CDR2 YYNGEE. The trim removed 0 bases at V and 5 bases at J, leaving 8 bases unmatched. This CDR3 is built from 16 residues. DNA for the CDR3: TGTGCCAGCAGCGTAGATTCGGCTAGCGGGAGAAACGAGCAGTACTTC. Translated, it gives CASSVDSASGRNEQYF. Filled out from reference TRBV9 and TRBJ2-7, the complete variable domain reads DSGVTQTPKHLITATGQRVTLRCSPRSGDLSVYWYQQSLDQGLQFLIQYYNGEERAKGNILERFSAQQFPDLHSELNLSSLELGDSALYFCASSVDSASGRNEQYFGPGTRLTVT.

This chain uses TRBV9 with TRBJ2-5, with D perhaps TRBD1 or TRBD2 (5 bases each). This CDR3 spans 15 amino acids. V dropped 4 bases and J dropped 2 bases, with 15 bases sitting between them. The germline V gene has CDR1 SGDLS and CDR2 YYNGEE. Here the CDR3 DNA reads TGTGCCAGCAGCCAAAGAGGGACGGTACAAGAGACCCAGTACTTC. It encodes CASSQRGTVQETQYF.

This clone was found once. The rearrangement links TRBV27 to TRBJ2-6; TRBD1 might be the D (5 bases). This CDR3 is built from 15 residues. Trimming took off 6 bases at V and 0 bases at J, with 9 bases between the two ends. The germline CDR1 and CDR2 sequences are MNHEY and SMNVEV (reference sequence). CDR3 amino acids: CASRGLLSGANVLTF. The CDR3 DNA is TGTGCCAGCAGGGGGCTCCTCTCTGGGGCCAACGTCCTGACTTTC.

The chain uses TRBV28 and TRBJ2-7, with 11 bases aligning to TRBD2. This CDR3 has 15 amino acids. The germline CDR1 and CDR2 sequences are MDHEN and SYDVKM. The junction had 6 bases not matched to a gene; V was cut back by 3 bases and J by 5 bases. Written as DNA, the CDR3 is TGTGCCAGCAGTTTGATACTAGCGGGAGACGACGAGCAGTACTTC. Residues: CASSLILAGDDEQYF.

This clone was recorded once. The rearrangement joins TRBV9 to TRBJ2-3; TRBD1 aligns across 9 bases. Germline V gene data show CDR1 as SGDLS and CDR2 as YYNGEE. CDR3 size: 16 residues. J was trimmed by 4 bases and V by 0 bases; bases with no gene match: 6. The CDR3 nucleotides read TGTGCCAGCAGCGTAGAAGGGACAGGGCTTGCAGATACGCAGTATTTT. Encoded protein: CASSVEGTGLADTQYF.

This chain connects TRBV5-4 to TRBJ2-1; D ambiguous. Germline CDR1 reads SGHNT; CDR2 reads YYREEE (reference sequence). The CDR3 covers 13 residues. Trimming removed 5 bases from V and 1 base from J, with 7 bases in between. The CDR3 coding sequence is TGTGCCAGCAGGTCCGGATCCTACAATGAGCAGTTCTTC. It is translated as CASRSGSYNEQFF.

V is TRBV27 and J is TRBJ1-2; unclear D gene. This CDR3 region has 16 residues. Germline values: CDR1 MNHEY, CDR2 SMNVEV (reference sequence). The V gene lost 0 bases and the J gene lost 4 bases, with 15 bases spanning the gap. The CDR3 coding sequence is TGTGCCAGCAGTTTATCCGCAGCACAACTTCCCTATGGCTACACCTTC. It codes for CASSLSAAQLPYGYTF.

This clone was detected once. The gene calls are TRBV5-1 and TRBJ2-3, with 11 bases lining up with TRBD2. Germline V gives CDR1 SGHRS, CDR2 YFSETQ. The trim removed 3 bases at V and 0 bases at J, leaving 0 bases unmatched. The CDR3 loop spans 15 amino acids. The CDR3 region has the DNA TGCGCCAGCAGCTGGACTAGCGGGAGCACAGATACGCAGTATTTT. It codes for CASSWTSGSTDTQYF.

As to this clone: One end of the junction fails to match germline, which may point to a read error. The rearrangement links TRBV23-1 to TRBJ1-3; TRBD1 is a possible D gene (6 bases). TRBV23-1 belongs to the ORF category, with a function that is uncertain. The CDR3 runs to 14 residues. The CDR3 spells CASSQSHSKGGRHF. CDR3 in DNA: TGCGCCAGCAGTCAATCTCACTCAAAGGGGGGGAGGCATTTT.

CDR3: CASSRREGQGDTGELFF. Written as DNA, the CDR3 is TGTGCCAGCAGCCGAAGAGAAGGGCAGGGCGACACCGGGGAGCTGTTTTTT. The V gene is TRBV14, the J gene TRBJ2-2; possible D gene TRBD1, 5 bases. Germline V gene data show CDR1 as SGHDN and CDR2 as FVKESK. V was clipped by 4 bases and J by 3 bases, with 18 bases between them. The CDR3 spans 17 residues.

V and J are TRBV7-9 and TRBJ2-1; TRBD1 matches 8 bases. Per the germline V gene, CDR1 is SEHNR and CDR2 is FQNEAQ (reference sequence). J lost 4 bases, V lost 4 bases, and 9 bases had no gene match. The CDR3 is 16 residues long. The DNA of the CDR3 is TGTGCCAGCAGCTGGGGCCGGACAGGGAAATACAATGAGCAGTTCTTC. Encoded protein: CASSWGRTGKYNEQFF.

This clone has just one count. This chain uses TRBV4-3 with TRBJ1-2; 8 positions agree with TRBD1. V shed 1 base and J 1 base; nucleotides not matched to a gene: 5. CDR1 is LGHNA, CDR2 YSLEER, per germline. The CDR3 is made up of 16 amino acids. CDR3 loop: CASSQAPGQVNYGYTF. CDR3 DNA sequence: TGCGCCAGCAGCCAAGCTCCGGGACAGGTTAACTATGGCTACACCTTC.

This chain connects TRBV27 to TRBJ1-5, with no clear D. CDR3 size: 14 residues. Trimming stripped 6 bases from V and 0 bases from J, with 9 bases between. Germline V gene sequence: CDR1 MNHEY, CDR2 SMNVEV (reference sequence). CDR3 loop: CASSPPNSNQPQHF. CDR3 coding DNA: TGTGCCAGCAGCCCTCCAAATAGCAATCAGCCCCAGCATTTT.

This chain links TRBV4-1 with TRBJ2-7; 8 bases fit TRBD2. Trimming at V came to 0 bases and at J to 5 bases, leaving 9 bases not matched to a gene. Germline V lookup: CDR1 MGHRA, CDR2 YSYEKL. The CDR3 covers 16 residues. The CDR3 loop is CASSQETGTSTHEQYF. The CDR3 coding sequence is TGCGCCAGCAGCCAAGAAACCGGGACTAGTACCCACGAGCAGTACTTC.

Notes on this clone: This specimen includes other DNA sequences encoding the same CDR3. V is TRBV29-1 and J is TRBJ2-7, with D maybe TRBD1 (5 bases). Germline V gives CDR1 SQVTM, CDR2 ANQGSEA. CDR3 length: 12 residues. The V end lost 4 bases, the J end lost 0 bases, and 7 bases lay between the germline ends. The CDR3 reads CSVAGNSYEQYF. The CDR3 coding sequence is TGCAGCGTTGCAGGGAACTCCTACGAGCAGTACTTC.

This clone was recorded once. This sequence joins TRBV4-1 and TRBJ2-7; D is ambiguous. CDR1 and CDR2 (germline): MGHRA, YSYEKL. The CDR3 loop spans 13 amino acids. The ends were cut back, 4 bases at V and 7 bases at J, with 14 bases in the middle. The CDR3 here is CASSLIIVGEQYF. CDR3 DNA sequence: TGCGCCAGCAGCCTTATAATAGTGGGGGAGCAGTACTTC.

This clone was counted between two and nine times. The chain carries TRBV4-2 and TRBJ2-1, with 10 positions matching TRBD2. This CDR3 contains 15 residues. V lost 6 bases and J lost 8; bases outside the gene matches: 10. Looked up from germline, CDR1 is LGHNA and CDR2 is YNFKEQ. The CDR3 reads CASRPGLAEGDEQFF. DNA of the CDR3: TGTGCCAGCAGGCCAGGACTAGCGGAGGGGGATGAGCAGTTCTTC.

Details on this clone: Distinct nucleotide sequences in the sample also encode this CDR3. V is TRBV7-9 and J is TRBJ2-1; D is unresolved. Germline assignment: CDR1 SEHNR and CDR2 FQNEAQ (reference sequence). V was shortened by 5 bases and J by 3 bases, with 14 bases between the two germline ends. This CDR3 is built from 15 residues. The CDR3 reads CASSPGGSSYNEQFF. CDR3 nucleotides: TGTGCCAGCAGCCCTGGTGGTAGCAGCTACAATGAGCAGTTCTTC. Using reference TRBV7-9 and TRBJ2-1 for the parts outside the CDR3, the full variable domain is DTGVSQNPRHKITKRGQNVTFRCDPISEHNRLYWYRQTLGQGPEFLTYFQNEAQLEKSRLLSDRFSAERPKGSFSTLEIQRTEQGDSAMYLCASSPGGSSYNEQFFGPGTRLTVL.

This chain connects TRBV19 to TRBJ2-7; D is unresolved. The CDR3 has 12 residues. V was shortened by 4 bases and J by 6 bases, with 10 bases between the two germline ends. Germline V lookup: CDR1 LNHDA, CDR2 SQIVND (reference sequence). The CDR3 region has the DNA TGTGCCAGTAGTAGCTCCTATGGCGAGCAGTACTTC. The encoded protein is CASSSSYGEQYF.

This chain connects TRBV5-1 to TRBJ1-4; D gene uncertain. The CDR3 is made up of 14 amino acids. Trimming cost V 5 bases and J 0 bases, with 8 bases left between them. Germline V gene data show CDR1 as SGHRS and CDR2 as YFSETQ. The CDR3 is CASSLTSTNEKLFF. The CDR3 DNA is TGCGCCAGCAGTTTGACTTCAACTAATGAAAAACTGTTTTTT.

This chain links TRBV5-1 with TRBJ1-5; D gene unclear. The CDR3 covers 13 residues. The V and J ends lost 3 bases and 3 bases respectively, with 7 bases between them. From germline, CDR1 is SGHRS and CDR2 YFSETQ. The CDR3 loop is CASSWDPNQPQHF. In nucleotides, the CDR3 is TGCGCCAGCAGCTGGGATCCCAATCAGCCCCAGCATTTT.

Regarding this clone: The sample has other DNA sequences that encode this CDR3 too. The gene calls are TRBV27 and TRBJ2-7, with TRBD1 matching over 7 bases. J gave up 6 bases and V 5 bases, and 10 bases lay outside the gene matches. Germline V CDR1 and CDR2: MNHEY, SMNVEV (reference sequence). CDR3 length: 14 residues. This CDR3 reads CASSPGQGVGEQYF. Written as DNA, the CDR3 is TGTGCCAGCAGTCCTGGGCAGGGGGTAGGCGAGCAGTACTTC.